The 27 T cell receptor beta chains below all came from one sample that was sequenced in a study of identical twins (dated by TCRdb to the mid-2010s). Library prep was done by 5' RACE. Sequencing was performed on an Illumina HiSeq 2000. TCRdb reran the public reads through fastp at Q25 and MiXCR, keeping productive beta chains. Here each entry gathers all rows of one CDR3 protein and keeps the most common genes and DNA. This sample holds hundreds of thousands of distinct CDR3 sequences; approximately 6.1% were observed only once. Around 1.7% of the sample belongs to the ten largest clones. The source material was naive T cells sorted from blood. Explained via the paper, the cell subset or site label denotes: cells isolated with a human naive T-cell isolation kit. Receptor source: a man younger than 30 in good health.

This clonotype was seen only a few times. V usage is TRBV4-1 and J usage is TRBJ2-2; TRBD2 agrees at 11 bases. The germline V gene encodes CDR1 MGHRA and CDR2 YSYEKL. Trimming at V came to 0 bases and at J to 2 bases, leaving 14 bases not matched to a gene. This CDR3 has 21 residues. The CDR3 region is CASSQERGLWGLAANTGELFF. CDR3 nucleotide sequence: TGCGCCAGCAGCCAAGAAAGAGGCCTGTGGGGACTAGCGGCTAACACCGGGGAGCTGTTTTTT.

The rearrangement joins TRBV20-1 to TRBJ1-5, with 7 bases that match TRBD1. Germline CDR1 and CDR2: DFQATT and SNEGSKA (reference sequence). There are 16 residues in the CDR3. V gave up 1 base and J gave up 1 base; unmatched junction bases: 7. The CDR3 region has the DNA TGCAGTGCTAGAGTATTACAGGGGTCGAGCAATCAGCCCCAGCATTTT. Its translation: CSARVLQGSSNQPQHF.

The chain combines TRBV18 with TRBJ2-5; a weak D match, TRBD1 (5 bases). This CDR3 spans 13 amino acids. Germline CDR1 and CDR2: KGHSH and LQKENI. V shed 3 bases and J shed 7 bases, with 12 bases lying between them. The CDR3 nucleotides are TGTGCCAGCTCACCGGTCCGCCAGGGGACCCAGTACTTC. It is translated as CASSPVRQGTQYF. The variable domain in full, with the rest retrieved from reference TRBV18 and TRBJ2-5, is NAGVMQNPRHLVRRRGQEARLRCSPMKGHSHVYWYRQLPEEGLKFMVYLQKENIIDESGMPKERFSAEFPKEGPSILRIQQVVRGDSAAYFCASSPVRQGTQYFGPGTRLLVL.

The chain joins TRBV20-1 to TRBJ2-7; D possibly corresponds to TRBD1 (5 bases). CDR1 and CDR2 from the germline V gene are DFQATT and SNEGSKA (reference sequence). V was pared by 5 bases and J by 3 bases, with 17 bases between. The CDR3 runs 14 residues. The CDR3 sequence is CSAPGNCLYYEQYV. Here the CDR3 DNA reads TGCAGTGCTCCAGGGAACTGCCTCTACTACGAGCAGTACGTC.

This clonotype was seen many times. The chain combines TRBV6-1 with TRBJ2-1; D gene unclear. This CDR3 spans 13 amino acids. Germline-derived CDR1 and CDR2 are MNHNS and SASEGT. V was pared by 8 bases and J by 4 bases, with 12 bases between. The CDR3 loop is CASGTGPYNEQFF. For the CDR3, the DNA is TGTGCCAGCGGAACGGGCCCATACAATGAGCAGTTCTTC.

This clonotype has just a few counts. V is TRBV7-3 and J is TRBJ1-1; unclear D gene. Germline CDR1 is SGHTA and CDR2 is FQGTGA. The CDR3 consists of 13 residues. The V and J ends lost 7 bases and 0 bases respectively, with 9 bases between them. CDR3 bases: TGTGCCAGCACCATGGGAGTGAACACTGAAGCTTTCTTT. Amino acid sequence: CASTMGVNTEAFF.

This clonotype was counted a few times. V and J are TRBV14 and TRBJ2-5, with D perhaps matching TRBD2 (6 bases). The CDR3 covers 14 residues. V was shortened by 8 bases and J by 4 bases, with 17 bases between the two germline ends. Germline V gives CDR1 SGHDN, CDR2 FVKESK. Here the CDR3 reads CASDRRGRAETQYF. CDR3 DNA: TGTGCCAGCGATAGGAGGGGACGAGCAGAGACCCAGTACTTC. Full variable domain (missing parts from reference TRBV14 and TRBJ2-5): EAGVTQFPSHSVIEKGQTVTLRCDPISGHDNLYWYRRVMGKEIKFLLHFVKESKQDESGMPNNRFLAERTGGTYSTLKVQPAELEDSGVYFCASDRRGRAETQYFGPGTRLLVL.

This clonotype was seen a handful of times. The CDR3, as DNA: TGTGCTAGTGGTTTGAACCCCGATACGCAGTATTTT. Translated, it gives CASGLNPDTQYF. The chain is built from TRBV12-5 and TRBJ2-3, with D unclear. Germline CDR1 LGHNT, CDR2 FRNRAP. The V end was cut by 2 bases, the J end by 6 bases, with 6 bases between. The CDR3 runs 12 residues.

This clonotype has a count of ten or more. This chain connects TRBV12-3 or TRBV12-4 to TRBJ1-3; 9 bases are a match to TRBD1. J was trimmed by 9 bases and V by 6 bases; bases with no gene match: 15. The CDR3 totals 16 residues. The DNA for the CDR3 is TGTGCCAGCAGCCCGATTCCGGGACAGGGAAGAGTCACCATATATTTT. This codes for CASSPIPGQGRVTIYF.

This clonotype was observed many times. For the CDR3, the DNA is TGTGCCAGCCGCCGACAGGGAGGAAATGAGCAGTTCTTC. Its protein is CASRRQGGNEQFF. The chain recombines TRBV27 with TRBJ2-1, with D possibly matching TRBD1 (7 bases). This CDR3 region has 13 residues. Germline lookup yields CDR1 MNHEY and CDR2 SMNVEV (reference sequence). V was cut by 8 bases and J by 7 bases, with 15 bases left in between.

Many counts were recorded for this clonotype. The CDR3 sequence is CASSSGVQPQHF. The DNA for the CDR3 is TGTGCCAGCTCAAGTGGCGTACAGCCCCAGCATTTT. The chain employs TRBV18 and TRBJ1-5; D is unclear. The CDR3 consists of 12 residues. Germline V gene sequence: CDR1 KGHSH, CDR2 LQKENI. V was trimmed by 5 bases and J by 7 bases, leaving 9 bases between them.

The table lists this clonotype with a few counts. The CDR3 loop reads CASSSRVSSYNEQFF. The CDR3 DNA is TGTGCCAGCAGTTCCCGTGTAAGCTCCTACAATGAGCAGTTCTTC. V is TRBV12-3 or TRBV12-4 and J is TRBJ2-1; no clear D gene. This CDR3 spans 15 amino acids. V was cut by 4 bases and J by 0 bases, with 10 bases left in between.

With regard to this clonotype: A much larger clone sits a single nucleotide away, making a read error possible. This chain joins TRBV6-6 and TRBJ2-2; no clear D. The CDR3 is 12 residues long. The V gene's germline CDR1 is MNHNY and CDR2 SVGAGI (reference sequence). Trimming took off 6 bases at V and 6 bases at J, with 8 bases between the two ends. The DNA of the CDR3 is TGTGCCAGCAGCTCCCCTTCCGGGGAGCTGTTTTTT. Protein product: CASSSPSGELFF.

The sample holds many counts of this clonotype. At one end, the junction sequence differs from germline, possibly due to a read error. The rearrangement links TRBV6-2 or TRBV6-3 to TRBJ2-3, with D tentatively TRBD2 (6 bases). This CDR3 has 13 residues. Germline V gene lookup returns CDR1 MNHEY and CDR2 SVGEGT. The CDR3 is CASSSTIPGLSPF. The CDR3 DNA follows: TGTGCCAGCAGTTCGACGATCCCGGGACTGTCCCCTTTT.

With respect to this clonotype: A read error is likely, as this CDR3 ends without the conserved phenylalanine or tryptophan. The chain carries TRBV5-1 and TRBJ2-5; 9 bases are a match to TRBD1. This CDR3 spans 14 amino acids. CDR1 SGHRS and CDR2 YFSETQ come from the germline V gene. V shed 3 bases and J 4 bases; nucleotides not matched to a gene: 4. CDR3 sequence: CASSSGQGGETQYS. CDR3 DNA sequence: TGCGCCAGCAGCTCGGGACAGGGTGGAGAGACCCAGTACTCC.

The chain uses TRBV20-1 and TRBJ1-3; maybe TRBD1 (5 bases). Germline V gives CDR1 DFQATT, CDR2 SNEGSKA (reference sequence). The ends were cut back, 6 bases at V and 1 base at J, with 19 bases in the middle. The length of the CDR3 is 16 residues. The CDR3 protein is CSAPPLTAESGNTIYF. CDR3 sequence (DNA): TGCAGTGCGCCGCCGTTGACAGCGGAATCTGGAAACACCATATATTTT.

In its sample, this clonotype was seen many times. The rearrangement joins TRBV12-3 or TRBV12-4 to TRBJ2-5, with D maybe TRBD1 (6 bases). Trimming pared 5 bases from V and 3 bases from J, leaving 13 bases between. The CDR3 is 14 amino acids. CDR3 residues: CASSQTRTEETQYF. The CDR3, as DNA: TGTGCCAGCAGTCAAACCCGGACAGAAGAGACCCAGTACTTC.

Ten or more counts support this clonotype. The rearrangement joins TRBV28 to TRBJ2-1; no clear D. V was shortened by 4 bases and J by 6 bases, with 16 bases between the two germline ends. Germline CDR1 and CDR2: MDHEN and SYDVKM. The CDR3 totals 15 residues. The chain's CDR3 is CASSSNRGQLNEQFF. The DNA for the CDR3 is TGTGCCAGCAGTTCTAATCGCGGCCAGCTCAATGAGCAGTTCTTC.

CDR3 sequence (DNA): TGTGCCAGCAGCCAACTAGAATACAGCACAGATACGCAGTATTTT. Translated: CASSQLEYSTDTQYF. The chain carries TRBV7-6 and TRBJ2-3, with D perhaps matching TRBD2 (5 bases). The CDR3 is 15 amino acids. CDR1 is SGHVS, CDR2 FNYEAQ, per germline. The ends were cut back, 5 bases at V and 0 bases at J, with 12 bases in the middle.

This clonotype was seen repeatedly, ten times or more. The chain couples TRBV5-1 to TRBJ2-1; no firm D call. The CDR3 extends over 13 amino acids. The ends were cut back, 2 bases at V and 5 bases at J, with 8 bases in the middle. Germline loops: CDR1 SGHRS, CDR2 YFSETQ. CDR3 protein: CASSLPRDNEQFF. The CDR3 region has the DNA TGCGCCAGCAGCTTACCTCGGGACAATGAGCAGTTCTTC.

This clonotype was recorded a few times. This rearrangement joins TRBV20-1 to TRBJ2-3; a weak D match, TRBD2 (5 bases). There are 14 residues in the CDR3. V lost 0 bases and J 4 bases, leaving 11 bases between the germline ends. The germline CDR1 and CDR2 sequences are DFQATT and SNEGSKA (reference sequence). CDR3 sequence reads: CSAREGVQADTQYF. The CDR3, as DNA: TGCAGTGCTAGAGAGGGAGTACAAGCAGATACGCAGTATTTT.

A word on this clonotype: One base away lies a much larger clone, so this may be a sequencing read error. V gene TRBV20-1 combines with J gene TRBJ2-3, with 8 bases lining up with TRBD2. The CDR3 is 14 amino acids. V was clipped by 3 bases and J by 8 bases; unmatched bases: 10. Germline CDR1 reads DFQATT; CDR2 reads SNEGSKA (reference sequence). The CDR3 loop reads CSARGAGGAVTQYF. CDR3 coding DNA: TGCAGTGCTAGGGGCGCGGGGGGTGCGGTTACGCAGTATTTT.

This clonotype was recorded many times. The CDR3 here is CASSPNRRNSNQPQHF. The CDR3 region has the DNA TGTGCCAGCAGCCCAAACCGACGTAATAGCAATCAGCCCCAGCATTTT. This chain uses TRBV12-3 or TRBV12-4 with TRBJ1-5; D is unresolved. This CDR3 is built from 16 residues. V lost 6 bases and J 0 bases, leaving 15 bases between the germline ends.

This clonotype showed up just a few times. V and J are TRBV6-1 and TRBJ1-6; D not resolved. There are 16 residues in the CDR3. The germline CDR1 and CDR2 sequences are MNHNS and SASEGT. V lost 2 bases and J lost 3, with 11 bases in between. The DNA for the CDR3 is TGTGCCAGCAGTGAAAGTGGAGCTGACTATAATTCACCCCTCCACTTT. It codes for CASSESGADYNSPLHF.

The rearrangement joins TRBV14 to TRBJ2-1; D remains unclear. Germline assignment: CDR1 SGHDN and CDR2 FVKESK. Trimming took off 4 bases at V and 9 bases at J, with 13 bases between the two ends. The CDR3 has 13 amino acids. CDR3 region: CASSPTDSAEQFF. For the CDR3, the DNA is TGTGCCAGCAGCCCAACAGACTCGGCTGAGCAGTTCTTC.

This clonotype was seen many times. V is TRBV7-9 and J is TRBJ2-7, with D maybe TRBD1 (5 bases). Germline CDR1 reads SEHNR; CDR2 reads FQNEAQ (reference sequence). The length of the CDR3 is 15 residues. V lost 3 bases to trimming and J lost 2 bases, with 14 bases between them. CDR3 residues: CASSFRAQSTYEQYF. CDR3 DNA: TGTGCCAGCAGCTTCAGGGCGCAATCAACCTACGAGCAGTACTTC.

The chain joins TRBV5-5 to TRBJ2-1; 7 nucleotides line up with TRBD2. CDR1 is SGHKS, CDR2 YYEKEE, per germline (reference sequence). The CDR3 has 16 amino acids. J gave up 2 bases and V 0 bases, and 5 bases lay outside the gene matches. This CDR3 is CASSLDPSGAYNEQFF. CDR3 in DNA: TGTGCCAGCAGCTTGGATCCTAGCGGAGCCTACAATGAGCAGTTCTTC.